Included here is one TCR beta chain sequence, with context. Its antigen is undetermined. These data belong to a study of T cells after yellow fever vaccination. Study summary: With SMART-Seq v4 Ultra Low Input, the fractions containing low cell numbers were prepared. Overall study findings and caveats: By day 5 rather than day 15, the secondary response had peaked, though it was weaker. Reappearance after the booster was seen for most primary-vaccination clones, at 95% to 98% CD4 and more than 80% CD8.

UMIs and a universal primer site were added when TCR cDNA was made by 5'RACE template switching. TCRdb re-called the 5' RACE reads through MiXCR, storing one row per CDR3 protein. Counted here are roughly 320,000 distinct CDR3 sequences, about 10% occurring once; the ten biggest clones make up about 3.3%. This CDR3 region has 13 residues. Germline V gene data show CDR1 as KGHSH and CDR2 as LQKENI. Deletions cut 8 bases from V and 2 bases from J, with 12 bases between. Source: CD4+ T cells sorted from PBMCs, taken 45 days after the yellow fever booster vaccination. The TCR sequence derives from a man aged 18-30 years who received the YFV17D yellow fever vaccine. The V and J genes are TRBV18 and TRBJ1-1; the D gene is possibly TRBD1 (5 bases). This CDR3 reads CASAGAENTEAFF. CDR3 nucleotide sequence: TGTGCCAGCGCTGGGGCAGAAAACACTGAAGCTTTCTTT.